This is a list of T cell receptor beta chains from one sample in a study of beta chain features in type 1 diabetes. TCRdb keeps only in-frame clones here, not all; method: immunoSEQ multiplex PCR. This table has fewer than 200,000 clones, 13% appearing once. The sequenced sample was central memory CD4+ T cells from blood. These receptors all come from a woman under 30 in good health. Both conserved end residues are part of each CDR3. D genes are given only for firm matches. Clone size appears in some rows only: once, few, many, or a class for an expanded clone.

clone_size	d_call	cdr3_length	v_call	j_call	cdr3_aa	cdr3_nt
few	TRBD1	15	TRBV11-2	TRBJ2-7	CASSQGASSSYEQYF	TGTGCCAGCAGCCAGGGGGCTAGCAGCTCCTACGAGCAGTACTTC
.	.	14	TRBV6-1	TRBJ2-3	CASRLRGSTDTQYF	TGTGCCAGCAGACTACGGGGGAGCACAGATACGCAGTATTTT
.	.	17	TRBV5-6	TRBJ2-2	CASSPNSGRDSTGELFF	TGTGCCAGCAGCCCGAACTCCGGACGGGATTCCACCGGGGAGCTGTTTTTT
.	.	16	TRBV30	TRBJ2-7	CAWSVRVAQSSYEQYF	TGTGCCTGGAGTGTACGAGTAGCGCAGAGCTCCTACGAGCAGTACTTC
.	.	16	TRBV6-1	TRBJ2-7	CASSEARQAKTYEQYF	TGTGCCAGCAGTGAAGCTAGACAGGCTAAAACCTACGAGCAGTACTTC
few	.	14	TRBV30	TRBJ2-1	CAWSDSNSYNEQFF	TGTGCCTGGAGTGATTCCAACTCCTACAATGAGCAGTTCTTC
.	TRBD2	16	TRBV15	TRBJ2-5	CATSRVIAGGPRTQYF	TGTGCCACCAGCAGAGTTATAGCGGGAGGGCCCCGAACCCAGTACTTC
few	.	19	TRBV7-2	TRBJ2-7	CASSYAGGVVAGVRSEQYF	TGTGCCAGCAGTTACGCAGGGGGCGTCGTAGCGGGAGTGCGCTCCGAGCAGTACTTC
.	TRBD1	15	TRBV4-2	TRBJ2-7	CASSQGTGGDYEQYF	TGTGCCAGCAGCCAGGGGACAGGGGGGGATTACGAGCAGTACTTC
.	TRBD1	15	TRBV28	TRBJ1-2	CASSSGTGAIYGYTF	TGTGCCAGCAGTTCAGGGACAGGGGCCATCTATGGCTACACCTTC
.	.	15	TRBV21-1	TRBJ2-5	CASSETTTLQETQYF	TGTGCCAGCAGCGAAACGACGACTTTACAAGAGACCCAGTACTTC
few	.	12	TRBV5-1	TRBJ2-3	CASSRVTDTQYF	TGCGCCAGCAGCCGAGTCACAGATACGCAGTATTTT